Listed below are T cell receptor beta chains from one sample, sequenced in a study of T-cell memory formation after mild COVID-19. Each CDR3 protein is one row after TCRdb ran MiXCR on the 5' RACE reads. The table records roughly 480,000 distinct CDR3 sequences, about 23% of them present only once. Sample: PBMCs or a T cell subset sorted from them (not recorded which). Receptors originate from an adult woman who had mild COVID-19 (a few samples of this study predate the infection). Cell type and time point are not known. The conserved cysteine and the conserved F or W are not part of the CDR3 here.

>TRBV12-3/TRBV12-4
ASRALGGAF
>TRBV6-5
ASSPNGQGTGELF
>TRBV28
ASKAPQESFEAF
>TRBV5-1
ASSLVGFLDEQY
>TRBV5-1
ASSFSGTSYYEQY
>TRBV11-1
ASSFDQRASGGTDTQY
>TRBV24-1
ATSEWTGGGTGELF
>TRBV3-1
ASSPGAAGAQY
>TRBV6-5
ASSYSAGYNQPQH
>TRBV6-2/TRBV6-3
ASKLEGVSYEQY
>TRBV24-1
ATSDSSGGWNTEAF
>TRBV5-1
ASSLSLGQGAYEQY
>TRBV29-1
SVEGSIGQQAF
>TRBV20-1
SARDAFTGYNEQF
>TRBV10-3
AIRRPGQGEETQY
>TRBV6-5
ASRGLRSQETQY
>TRBV12-3/TRBV12-4
ASLKGDTQY
>TRBV3-1
ASSQYFGELF
>TRBV2
ASREDSHEQF
>TRBV21-1
ASSPHHYEQY
>TRBV9
ASSVEGSPGLAKNIQY
>TRBV6-6
ASSYGPAGPNEQF
>TRBV7-9
ASSLGYGQATYEQY
>TRBV4-2
ASSQDSGRADTQY
>TRBV9
ASSAPGRFYSNQPQH
>TRBV25-1
ASSDQPALRLETQY
>TRBV7-6
ASSLYNLLAGGNNEQF
>TRBV4-1
ASSHTGGPEAF
>TRBV7-9
ASSLLPVYNEQF
>TRBV10-3
AISVSGRGNEQF
>TRBV5-5
ASSFWEQETQY
>TRBV12-3/TRBV12-4
ASSLARFPREGNEQF